These 6 T cell receptor beta chains share one sample of origin, sequenced in a study of OX40 agonist ivuxolimab in advanced cancers. Some clones are missing from TCRdb's copy, which holds only in-frame ones; the method was immunoSEQ multiplex PCR. The profile covers over 100,000 clones, with just over 90% appearing a single time and approximately 1% taken by the ten largest. The material sequenced was CD4+ or CD8+ T cells sorted from blood, taken in a trial of the OX40 agonist ivuxolimab. These receptors originate from an adult with an advanced solid tumor such as melanoma, head and neck, liver or kidney cancer.

The rearrangement joins TRBV28 to TRBJ2-1, with 12 bases aligning to TRBD2. The CDR3 contains 14 residues. V lost 6 bases and J lost 10; bases outside the gene matches: 7. Germline V CDR1 and CDR2: MDHEN, SYDVKM. CDR3 nucleotide sequence: TGTGCCAGCAGCCGGACTAGCGGGGCCCGGGAGCAGTTCTTC. It codes for CASSRTSGAREQFF.

The genes are TRBV27 and TRBJ1-5, with TRBD1 as a possible D gene (5 bases). V gave up 3 bases and J gave up 7 bases, with 10 bases separating them. CDR1 is MNHEY, CDR2 SMNVEV, per germline (reference sequence). CDR3 length: 13 residues. The chain's CDR3 is CASSFGRGQPQHF. The CDR3 DNA sequence: TGTGCCAGCAGTTTCGGTCGGGGCCAGCCCCAGCATTTT.

The chain uses TRBV5-4 and TRBJ2-1; D is ambiguous. Germline V gene lookup returns CDR1 SGHNT and CDR2 YYREEE (reference sequence). The CDR3 sequence is 14 residues long. The ends were cut back, 0 bases at V and 3 bases at J, with 7 bases in the middle. The CDR3 is CASSLDGSYNEQFF. Here the CDR3 DNA reads TGTGCCAGCAGCTTGGACGGTAGCTACAATGAGCAGTTCTTC. Full variable domain (outside the CDR3, taken from reference TRBV5-4 and TRBJ2-1): ETGVTQSPTHLIKTRGQQVTLRCSSQSGHNTVSWYQQALGQGPQFIFQYYREEENGRGNFPPRFSGLQFPNYSSELNVNALELDDSALYLCASSLDGSYNEQFFGPGTRLTVL.

This clone was counted between two and nine times. The chain couples TRBV6-1 to TRBJ2-7; the D gene is possibly TRBD2 (6 bases). The CDR3 extends over 11 amino acids. V lost 7 bases, J lost 6 bases, and 10 bases lay in between. CDR1 MNHNS and CDR2 SASEGT come from the germline V gene. The CDR3 DNA reads as TGTGCCAGCACCCTAGCGTTCGAGCAGTACTTC. Protein product: CASTLAFEQYF.

The V call is TRBV18, the J call TRBJ1-4; maybe TRBD1 (6 bases). The germline gives CDR1 KGHSH, CDR2 LQKENI. The CDR3 runs 16 residues. Deletions cut 3 bases from V and 8 bases from J, with 19 bases between. For the CDR3, the DNA is TGTGCCAGCTCACCGACTGAGGGGGAGAGGGGAGAAAAACTGTTTTTT. This encodes CASSPTEGERGEKLFF.

This rearrangement joins TRBV19 to TRBJ2-2; 12 nucleotides align to TRBD1. Germline V gene lookup returns CDR1 LNHDA and CDR2 SQIVND (reference sequence). V shed 7 bases and J 6 bases; nucleotides not matched to a gene: 6. The CDR3 has 15 amino acids. The CDR3 reads CASNFGTGGSGELFF. The CDR3 coding sequence is TGTGCCAGTAATTTCGGGACAGGGGGCTCCGGGGAGCTGTTTTTT.